This T cell receptor beta chain was sequenced during a study of T cells in Graves' hyperthyroidism and ophthalmopathy. Study-wide results and caveats: Blood also showed most of the thyroid clonotypes that were expanded above 0.001. Before onset, ophthalmopathy was predicted by the model a median around 6 months earlier.

Recently diagnosed hyperthyroidism of less than 2 months' duration affected patients aged 18 to 65. Diagnoses used clinical symptoms, serum thyroxine and TRAb, thyroid ultrasound and orbital computed tomography. Germline assignment: CDR1 SGHNT and CDR2 YYREEE (reference sequence). This CDR3 is 13 amino acids long. The ends were cut back, 10 bases at V and 1 base at J, with 12 bases in the middle. The TCR beta CDR3 regions underwent amplification using RNA transcripts as the source. During a first-round RT-PCR of the TCR CDR3, the HTBI primer set was used. TCRdb itself ran the multiplex PCR reads through MiXCR, one entry per CDR3 protein. The data hold under 400,000 distinct CDR3 sequences, with 21% observed a single time. As for this clonotype: Its target is unknown.

The chain couples TRBV5-4 to TRBJ2-1; D unresolved. The clonotype originates from a woman in her forties or fifties with Graves' hyperthyroidism. Sequences were obtained from blood. CDR3: CASADWSYNEQFF. DNA of the CDR3: TGTGCCTCCGCGGATTGGTCCTACAATGAGCAGTTCTTC.